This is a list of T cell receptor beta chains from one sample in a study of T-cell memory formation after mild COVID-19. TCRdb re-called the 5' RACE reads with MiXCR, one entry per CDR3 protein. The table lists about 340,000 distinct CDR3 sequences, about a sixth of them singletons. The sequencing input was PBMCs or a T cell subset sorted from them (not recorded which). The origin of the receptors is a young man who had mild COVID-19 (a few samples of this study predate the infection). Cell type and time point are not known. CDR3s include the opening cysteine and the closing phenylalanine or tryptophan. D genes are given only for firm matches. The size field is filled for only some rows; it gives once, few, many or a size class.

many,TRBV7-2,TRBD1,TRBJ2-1,CASSLEGQGAGEQFF,TGTGCCAGCAGCTTAGAGGGACAGGGGGCTGGGGAGCAGTTCTTC
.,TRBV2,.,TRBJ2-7,CASSEARKLQYF,TGTGCCAGCAGTGAAGCGCGGAAGTTGCAGTACTTC
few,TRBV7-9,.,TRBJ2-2,CASSPSSQGTGELFF,TGTGCCAGCAGCCCCTCGAGCCAGGGGACCGGGGAGCTGTTTTTT
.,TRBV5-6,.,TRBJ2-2,CASSWGHTGELFF,TGTGCCAGCAGCTGGGGTCATACCGGGGAGCTGTTTTTT
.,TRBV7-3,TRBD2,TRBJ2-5,CASSLRGGSETQYF,TGTGCCAGCAGCTTACGGGGGGGATCGGAGACCCAGTACTTC
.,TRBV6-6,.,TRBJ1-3,CASTTDGNTIYF,TGTGCCAGCACCACCGACGGGAACACCATATATTTT
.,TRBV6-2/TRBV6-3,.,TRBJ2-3,CASSGYGGPTDTQYF,TGTGCCAGCTCGGGATACGGCGGACCGACGGATACGCAGTATTTT
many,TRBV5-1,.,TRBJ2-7,CASSQTSYEQYF,TGCGCCAGCAGCCAAACGTCGTACGAGCAGTACTTC
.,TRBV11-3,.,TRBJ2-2,CASSLSLPGELFF,TGTGCCAGCAGCTTAAGCCTCCCCGGGGAGCTGTTTTTT
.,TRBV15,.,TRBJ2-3,CATSRDPRADTQYF,TGTGCCACCAGCAGAGATCCCAGGGCAGATACGCAGTATTTT
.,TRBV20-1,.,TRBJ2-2,CSARTPSGELFF,TGCAGTGCCAGGACACCTAGTGGGGAGCTGTTTTTT
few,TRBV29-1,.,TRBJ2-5,CSARSSGETQYF,TGCAGCGCTCGGTCTTCTGGAGAGACCCAGTACTTC
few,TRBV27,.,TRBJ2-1,CASSLVRVAYYNEQFF,TGTGCCAGCAGTCTAGTGCGGGTAGCTTACTACAATGAGCAGTTCTTC
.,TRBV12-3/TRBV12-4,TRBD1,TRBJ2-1,CASINGQAWRNEQFF,TGTGCCAGCATTAACGGACAGGCCTGGCGGAATGAGCAGTTCTTC
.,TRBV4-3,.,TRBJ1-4,CASSQDLGQGLVLFF,TGCGCCAGCAGCCAAGATCTCGGTCAGGGACTGGTGTTGTTTTTT
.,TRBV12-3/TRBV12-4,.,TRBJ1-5,CASSFGPTGYPQHF,TGTGCCAGCAGTTTTGGTCCTACGGGCTACCCCCAGCATTTT
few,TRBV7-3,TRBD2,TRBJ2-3,CASSPLGLAGTDTQYF,TGTGCCAGCAGCCCCCTGGGACTAGCGGGCACAGATACGCAGTATTTT
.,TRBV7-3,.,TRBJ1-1,CASSWQLNTEAFF,TGTGCCAGCAGCTGGCAGTTGAACACTGAAGCTTTCTTT
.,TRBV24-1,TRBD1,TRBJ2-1,CATSEGGQASSYNEQFF,TGTGCCACCAGTGAAGGGGGACAGGCAAGCTCCTACAATGAGCAGTTCTTC
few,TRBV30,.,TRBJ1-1,CAWTRRLNTEAFF,TGTGCCTGGACCAGGAGGTTGAACACTGAAGCTTTCTTT
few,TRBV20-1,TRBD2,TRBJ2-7,CSVPWGRVTHEQYF,TGCAGTGTTCCCTGGGGGAGGGTGACCCACGAGCAGTACTTC
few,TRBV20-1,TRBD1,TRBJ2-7,CSGTSLLRDRGHEQYF,TGCAGTGGCACGTCCTTGCTCCGGGACAGGGGCCACGAGCAGTACTTC
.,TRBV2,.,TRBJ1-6,CASSEQGSINSPLHF,TGTGCCAGCAGTGAACAGGGTTCGATCAATTCACCCCTCCACTTT
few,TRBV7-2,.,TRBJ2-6,CASSLSPSGANVLTF,TGTGCCAGCAGCTTATCTCCATCTGGGGCCAACGTCCTGACTTTC
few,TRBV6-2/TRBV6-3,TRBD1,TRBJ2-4,CASSYWTGDLLF,TGTGCCAGCAGTTACTGGACAGGGGACCTACTCTTC
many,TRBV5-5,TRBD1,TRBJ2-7,CASSYSTGVYEQYF,TGTGCCAGCAGCTATTCGACAGGGGTGTACGAGCAGTACTTC
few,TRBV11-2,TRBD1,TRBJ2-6,CASSRYRTGAPSGANVLTF,TGTGCCAGCAGCCGCTACAGGACAGGGGCCCCTTCTGGGGCCAACGTCCTGACTTTC
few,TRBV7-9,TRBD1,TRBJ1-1,CASSTPGGALDTEAFF,TGTGCCAGCAGCACCCCAGGGGGCGCACTGGACACTGAAGCTTTCTTT
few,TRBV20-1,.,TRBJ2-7,CSASDRSSYEQYF,TGCAGTGCTAGCGACAGGAGCTCCTACGAGCAGTACTTC
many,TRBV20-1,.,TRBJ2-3,CSARLGRQEDTQYF,TGCAGTGCTAGATTGGGTAGGCAGGAAGATACGCAGTATTTT
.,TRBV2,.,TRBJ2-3,CASRSGSTDTQYF,TGTGCCAGCAGAAGCGGGAGCACAGATACGCAGTATTTT
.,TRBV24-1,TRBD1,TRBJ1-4,CATSEALGAGGIEKLFF,TGTGCCACCAGTGAGGCCCTCGGAGCAGGGGGAATCGAAAAACTGTTTTTT
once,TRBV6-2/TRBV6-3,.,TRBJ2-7,CASSYSWSSYEQYF,TGTGCCAGCAGTTATAGTTGGAGCTCCTACGAGCAGTACTTC
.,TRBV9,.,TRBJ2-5,CASSVSVGDDGGRETQYF,TGTGCCAGCAGCGTCTCGGTGGGGGATGACGGGGGCCGGGAGACCCAGTACTTC